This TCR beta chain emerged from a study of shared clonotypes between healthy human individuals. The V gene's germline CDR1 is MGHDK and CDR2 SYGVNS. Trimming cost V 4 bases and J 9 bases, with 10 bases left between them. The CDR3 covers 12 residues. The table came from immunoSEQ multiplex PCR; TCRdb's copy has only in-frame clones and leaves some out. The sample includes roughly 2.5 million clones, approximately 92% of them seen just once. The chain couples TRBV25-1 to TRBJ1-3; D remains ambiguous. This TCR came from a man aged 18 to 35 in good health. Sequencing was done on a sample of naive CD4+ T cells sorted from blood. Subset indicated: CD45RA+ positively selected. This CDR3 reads CASSGLLATIYF. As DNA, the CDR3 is TGTGCCAGCAGTGGATTGTTGGCCACCATATATTTT.